The table lists the clone carrying this TCR beta chain with a few counts. The antigen remains undetermined. Unique molecular identifiers were carried by the TCR beta cDNA libraries. The T cell input of about 0.9 to 10 million gave a few hundred thousand cDNA molecules. TCRdb reprocessed the PCR reads via MiXCR and lists one record per CDR3 protein. The data show roughly 400,000 distinct CDR3 sequences, with 39% seen just once and approximately 7.1% held by the top ten. These data originate in a study of post-analysis software for immune sequencing data. Study observations and caveats: Strong co-clustering by F measure was seen for same-batch samples. In patients, TRBV5-6, TRBV5-1 and TRBV20-1 belonged to 4 or 5 TRBV segments found more frequently than in controls. Compared against controls, patients with multiple sclerosis displayed significantly lower normalized Chao1 diversity.

With V trimmed by 10 bases and J by 7 bases, 8 bases remained unmatched. CDR1 is MDHEN and CDR2 is SYDVKM in the germline V gene. CDR3 length: 13 amino acids. The sequenced material came from blood. This clonotype originated in a girl under 10 years old with multiple sclerosis. The chain joins TRBV28 to TRBJ2-1; TRBD1 aligns across 9 bases. The CDR3 nucleotides are TGTGCCACGGGACAGGGTATGAGGAATGAGCAGTTCTTC. It codes for CATGQGMRNEQFF.